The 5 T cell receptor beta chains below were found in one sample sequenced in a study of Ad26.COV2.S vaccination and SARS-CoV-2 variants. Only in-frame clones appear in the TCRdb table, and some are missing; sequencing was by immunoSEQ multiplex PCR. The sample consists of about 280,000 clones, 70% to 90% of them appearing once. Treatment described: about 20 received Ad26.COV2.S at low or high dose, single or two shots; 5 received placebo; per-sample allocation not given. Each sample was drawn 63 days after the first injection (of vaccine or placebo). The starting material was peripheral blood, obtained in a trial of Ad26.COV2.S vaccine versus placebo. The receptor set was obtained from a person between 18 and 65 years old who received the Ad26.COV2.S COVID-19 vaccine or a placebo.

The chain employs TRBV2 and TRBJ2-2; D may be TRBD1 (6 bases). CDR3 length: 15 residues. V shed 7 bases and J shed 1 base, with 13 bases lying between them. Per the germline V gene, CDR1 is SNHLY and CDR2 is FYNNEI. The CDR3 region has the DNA TGTGCCAGCACCCCCGGACAGAAGAACACCGGGGAGCTGTTTTTT. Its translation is CASTPGQKNTGELFF.

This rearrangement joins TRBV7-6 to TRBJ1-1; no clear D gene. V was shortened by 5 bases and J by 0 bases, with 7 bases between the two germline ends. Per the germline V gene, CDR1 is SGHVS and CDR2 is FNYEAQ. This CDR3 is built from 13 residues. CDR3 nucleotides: TGTGCCAGCAGCGGCCGACTGAACACTGAAGCTTTCTTT. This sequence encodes CASSGRLNTEAFF.

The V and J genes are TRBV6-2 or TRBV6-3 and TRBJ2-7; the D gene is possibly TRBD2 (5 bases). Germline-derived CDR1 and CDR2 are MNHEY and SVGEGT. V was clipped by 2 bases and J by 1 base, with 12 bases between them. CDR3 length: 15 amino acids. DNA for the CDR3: TGTGCCAGCAGTTACGCACGGGGTATATCCTACGAGCAGTACTTC. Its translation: CASSYARGISYEQYF.

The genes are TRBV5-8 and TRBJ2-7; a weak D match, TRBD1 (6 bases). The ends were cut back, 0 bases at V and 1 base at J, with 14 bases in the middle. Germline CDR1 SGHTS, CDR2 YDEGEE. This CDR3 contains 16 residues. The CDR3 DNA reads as TGTGCCAGCAGCTTGGTTATTGGGACACGTTCCTACGAGCAGTACTTC. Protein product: CASSLVIGTRSYEQYF.

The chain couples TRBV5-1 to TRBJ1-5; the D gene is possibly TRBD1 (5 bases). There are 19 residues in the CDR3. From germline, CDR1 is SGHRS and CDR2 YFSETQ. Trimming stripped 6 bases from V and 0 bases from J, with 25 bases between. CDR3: CASNFNRKMGENSNQPQHF. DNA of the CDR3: TGCGCCAGCAACTTCAACAGGAAAATGGGGGAAAATAGCAATCAGCCCCAGCATTTT. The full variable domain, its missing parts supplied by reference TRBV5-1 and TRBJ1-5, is KAGVTQTPRYLIKTRGQQVTLSCSPISGHRSVSWYQQTPGQGLQFLFEYFSETQRNKGNFPGRFSGRQFSNSRSEMNVSTLELGDSALYLCASNFNRKMGENSNQPQHFGDGTRLSIL.